The 30 T cell receptor beta chains reported below all come from one sample, sequenced in a study of T cells in Graves' hyperthyroidism and ophthalmopathy. Amplification yielded TCR beta CDR3 regions, with RNA transcripts as the source. The TCR CDR3 was amplified in a first-round RT-PCR using the HTBI primer set. Each CDR3 protein is one row after TCRdb ran MiXCR on the multiplex PCR reads. The table has about 600,000 distinct CDR3 sequences, 16% seen once. The sequencing sample was made of blood. The receptors were sampled from a woman in her 40s with Graves' ophthalmopathy.

This rearrangement joins TRBV28 to TRBJ2-2, with a possible D match to TRBD1 (6 bases). CDR3 length equals 18 residues. The V end lost 5 bases, the J end lost 7 bases, and 26 bases lay between the germline ends. The germline V gene has CDR1 MDHEN and CDR2 SYDVKM. The CDR3 region is CASSHLGSGQMGDGELFF. DNA for the CDR3: TGTGCCAGCAGTCATCTGGGGAGCGGACAGATGGGTGACGGGGAGCTGTTTTTT.

This clonotype came up a few times. This chain links TRBV6-1 with TRBJ1-6; D gene unclear. In germline, CDR1 is MNHNS, CDR2 SASEGT. The V end was cut by 2 bases, the J end by 10 bases, with 15 bases between. CDR3 length: 15 residues. CDR3 nucleotides: TGTGCCAGCAGTGAAAGTATTTCTGGGGAATCACCCCTCCACTTT. Its protein product is CASSESISGESPLHF.

This clonotype was found once. This clone may be a read error of a much larger clone one base away. This sequence joins TRBV12-3 or TRBV12-4 and TRBJ2-7; D is undetermined. There are 11 residues in the CDR3. V was trimmed by 8 bases and J by 8 bases, leaving 13 bases between them. CDR3 nucleotide sequence: TGTGCCAGCGGGCTGAGTCGCAAGCAGTACTTC. As protein: CASGLSRKQYF.

This clonotype was detected ten times or more. The chain uses TRBV20-1 and TRBJ2-3, with 9 bases identical to TRBD2. V shed 4 bases, J shed 0 bases, and the junction held 8 bases outside the gene matches. Germline CDR1 is DFQATT and CDR2 is SNEGSKA (reference sequence). The CDR3 has 16 amino acids. The CDR3 DNA follows: TGCAGTGCTAAGGGCGGGAGGGTTAAGAGCACAGATACGCAGTATTTT. Translated, it gives CSAKGGRVKSTDTQYF.

This clonotype was detected many times. The chain couples TRBV7-2 to TRBJ2-7; either TRBD1 or TRBD2 may fit D (5 bases each). The CDR3 has 15 amino acids. The germline V gene has CDR1 SGHTA and CDR2 FQGNSA. Between the trimmed V and J ends, which lost 1 base and 3 bases, there was a span of 13 bases. This CDR3 reads CASSLGGTRDYEQYF. The CDR3 DNA is TGTGCCAGCAGCTTAGGGGGCACTAGGGACTACGAGCAGTACTTC.

This clonotype was found many times. The CDR3 reads CSVEGQGANEAFF. CDR3 bases: TGCAGCGTTGAAGGACAGGGGGCCAATGAAGCTTTCTTT. This chain connects TRBV29-1 to TRBJ1-1; 10 bases align to TRBD1. The CDR3 length is 13 residues. CDR1 is SQVTM, CDR2 ANQGSEA, per germline. The ends lost 1 base at V and 7 bases at J; junction bases unmatched: 3.

This clonotype was seen ten or more times. The chain joins TRBV28 to TRBJ1-1; TRBD1 agrees at 7 bases. With V trimmed by 5 bases and J by 5 bases, 11 bases remained unmatched. This CDR3 contains 15 residues. Germline CDR1 and CDR2: MDHEN and SYDVKM. As DNA, the CDR3 is TGTGCCAGCAGTAACGCCGGGACAGTGAGTACTGAAGCTTTCTTT. This codes for CASSNAGTVSTEAFF.

J is TRBJ1-4 and V is TRBV7-6, with unresolved D. CDR1 and CDR2 from the germline V gene are SGHVS and FNYEAQ. The CDR3 loop spans 16 amino acids. Between the trimmed V and J ends, which lost 5 bases and 0 bases, there was a span of 13 bases. CDR3 residues: CASSQRPGATNEKLFF. The DNA of the CDR3 is TGTGCCAGCAGCCAACGTCCGGGAGCAACTAATGAAAAACTGTTTTTT.

This clonotype has ten or more counts. This rearrangement joins TRBV6-5 to TRBJ2-7, with 15 bases aligning to TRBD2. The CDR3 totals 19 residues. The junction had 13 bases not matched to a gene; V was cut back by 6 bases and J by 1 base. Looked up from germline, CDR1 is MNHEY and CDR2 is SVGAGI. CDR3 sequence reads: CASRRTSGRDVGFSYEQYF. CDR3 coding DNA: TGTGCCAGCAGGAGGACTAGCGGGAGGGATGTGGGGTTTTCCTACGAGCAGTACTTC.

This chain connects TRBV19 to TRBJ1-1; no firm D call. The germline gives CDR1 LNHDA, CDR2 SQIVND (reference sequence). With 6 bases removed from V and 0 bases from J, the gap between germline ends came to 14 bases. The CDR3 length is 15 residues. CDR3 DNA sequence: TGTGCCAGTAGCGACTCGCTTCTATTGAACACTGAAGCTTTCTTT. It specifies CASSDSLLLNTEAFF. Filled out from reference TRBV19 and TRBJ1-1, the complete variable domain reads DGGITQSPKYLFRKEGQNVTLSCEQNLNHDAMYWYRQDPGQGLRLIYYSQIVNDFQKGDIAEGYSVSREKKESFPLTVTSAQKNPTAFYLCASSDSLLLNTEAFFGQGTRLTVV.

This clonotype came up a few times. The rearrangement joins TRBV29-1 to TRBJ2-1; a possible D gene is TRBD1 (5 bases). The V gene lost 6 bases and the J gene lost 1 base, with 16 bases spanning the gap. This CDR3 has 15 residues. The germline V gene has CDR1 SQVTM and CDR2 ANQGSEA. CDR3 DNA: TGCAGCGTGGCGCAGGGTTTTATGTCCTACAATGAGCAGTTCTTC. Residues: CSVAQGFMSYNEQFF.

This clonotype has at least ten counts. A much larger clone differs by one base, so this may be a read error. The V gene is TRBV2, the J gene TRBJ2-1; D is unresolved. This CDR3 comprises 15 residues. Germline CDR1 and CDR2: SNHLY and FYNNEI. The DNA for the CDR3 is TGTGCCAGCAGACAACGAGACGAAAGCTACAATGAGCAGTCCTTC. Its translation: CASRQRDESYNEQSF.

V is TRBV12-3 or TRBV12-4 and J is TRBJ2-7, with a weak D call TRBD1 (6 bases). Trimming removed 6 bases from V and 6 bases from J, with 12 bases in between. This CDR3 spans 12 amino acids. DNA of the CDR3: TGTGCCAGCAGCATACAGGGTCCCGAGCAGTACTTC. Protein product: CASSIQGPEQYF.

The V and J genes are TRBV12-3 or TRBV12-4 and TRBJ1-3; D gene ambiguous. CDR3 length: 13 residues. V was clipped by 8 bases and J by 0 bases, with 8 bases between them. CDR3 protein: CASGEVSGNTIYF. CDR3 DNA sequence: TGTGCCAGCGGGGAAGTCTCTGGAAACACCATATATTTT.

This clonotype was recorded a few times. This chain uses TRBV2 with TRBJ1-5; D might be TRBD1 (5 bases). The CDR3 is 15 amino acids. V was trimmed by 3 bases and J by 4 bases, leaving 13 bases between them. CDR1 is SNHLY and CDR2 is FYNNEI in the germline V gene. CDR3 loop: CASSDRGSENQPQHF. The CDR3 DNA follows: TGTGCCAGCAGTGATCGGGGGTCGGAGAATCAGCCCCAGCATTTT. The variable domain in full, with the rest retrieved from reference TRBV2 and TRBJ1-5, is EPEVTQTPSHQVTQMGQEVILRCVPISNHLYFYWYRQILGQKVEFLVSFYNNEISEKSEIFDDQFSVERPDGSNFTLKIRSTKLEDSAMYFCASSDRGSENQPQHFGDGTRLSIL.

This clonotype was counted a few times. The gene calls are TRBV28 and TRBJ2-1, with 8 bases matching TRBD1. V lost 7 bases to trimming and J lost 2 bases; unmatched junction nucleotides: 10. The germline CDR1 and CDR2 sequences are MDHEN and SYDVKM. This CDR3 has 16 residues. The CDR3 loop is CASTLGARGPYNEQFF. The CDR3 DNA follows: TGTGCCAGCACCCTTGGGGCCAGGGGGCCCTACAATGAGCAGTTCTTC. Supplemented by reference TRBV28 and TRBJ2-1, the full variable domain reads DVKVTQSSRYLVKRTGEKVFLECVQDMDHENMFWYRQDPGLGLRLIYFSYDVKMKEKGDIPEGYSVSREKKERFSLILESASTNQTSMYLCASTLGARGPYNEQFFGPGTRLTVL.

The chain combines TRBV5-6 with TRBJ1-5, with D possibly matching TRBD1 (5 bases). Germline V gene lookup returns CDR1 SGHDT and CDR2 YYEEEE. This CDR3 has 15 residues. Trimming stripped 4 bases from V and 5 bases from J, with 16 bases between. The CDR3 coding sequence is TGTGCCAGCAGCCTTTGGGAGGGGTGGGATCAGCCCCAGCATTTT. It yields the protein CASSLWEGWDQPQHF.

The chain combines TRBV7-9 with TRBJ1-3, with D possibly being TRBD1 (6 bases). The germline V and J ends were trimmed by 3 bases and 4 bases, with 16 bases remaining between them. The CDR3 totals 16 residues. Germline CDR1 and CDR2: SEHNR and FQNEAQ (reference sequence). DNA for the CDR3: TGTGCCAGCAGCTTCGTGTCGGGGGCATTCGGAAACACCATATATTTT. It yields the protein CASSFVSGAFGNTIYF.

This clonotype was detected many times. This chain joins TRBV7-9 and TRBJ2-3, with TRBD2 identical over 11 bases. CDR3 length equals 16 residues. Germline CDR1 SEHNR, CDR2 FQNEAQ (reference sequence). With 5 bases clipped from V and 4 bases from J, the junction kept 8 bases outside the gene matches. CDR3 nucleotides: TGTGCCAGCAGCACGAAACTAGCGGGAGTTCCAGATACGCAGTATTTT. It is translated as CASSTKLAGVPDTQYF.

The table lists this clonotype with many counts. The chain joins TRBV5-1 to TRBJ2-7; 11 bases align to TRBD2. Losses at the gene ends were 6 bases for V and 4 bases for J; bases not matched to a gene: 6. The CDR3 is 14 amino acids. Germline CDR1 reads SGHRS; CDR2 reads YFSETQ. For the CDR3, the DNA is TGCGCCAGCAAAAGGGGACTAGCGGAATACGAGCAGTACTTC. Its protein is CASKRGLAEYEQYF.

This clonotype has a count of ten or more. The rearrangement uses TRBV11-3 and TRBJ1-5, with 7 nucleotides matching TRBD1. Losses at the gene ends were 5 bases for V and 6 bases for J; bases not matched to a gene: 4. Looked up from germline, CDR1 is SGHNT and CDR2 is YENEEA. The CDR3 runs to 13 residues. The CDR3 is CASSTTGVQPQHF. The CDR3 DNA sequence: TGTGCCAGCAGCACTACAGGGGTTCAGCCCCAGCATTTT.

Many counts were recorded for this clonotype. The chain links TRBV15 to TRBJ1-2, with a tentative D call TRBD1 (6 bases). Germline V CDR1 and CDR2: LNHNV, YYDKDF (reference sequence). This CDR3 is built from 15 residues. Trimming cost V 1 base and J 2 bases, with 11 bases left between them. CDR3 DNA sequence: TGTGCCACCAGCAGAGTTGGGGACATCAACTATGGCTACACCTTC. Its translation is CATSRVGDINYGYTF.

In this sample, this clonotype turned up many times. CDR3 in DNA: TGTGCCAGCACCTCCGGGACAGCAGCAGAGACCCAGTACTTC. This codes for CASTSGTAAETQYF. The chain is built from TRBV2 and TRBJ2-5, with 7 nucleotides matching TRBD1. Per the germline V gene, CDR1 is SNHLY and CDR2 is FYNNEI. The V gene end was trimmed by 7 bases and the J gene end by 4 bases; junction bases not matched to a gene: 9. The CDR3 runs to 14 residues.

The rearrangement joins TRBV27 to TRBJ2-7; D call uncertain. Looked up from germline, CDR1 is MNHEY and CDR2 is SMNVEV (reference sequence). The V end lost 10 bases, the J end lost 0 bases, and 13 bases lay between the germline ends. The CDR3 covers 13 residues. DNA for the CDR3: TGTGCCACCACGTGGGGTAGCTCCTACGAGCAGTACTTC. It specifies CATTWGSSYEQYF.

The V gene is TRBV5-1, the J gene TRBJ2-3; 9 bases are a match to TRBD1. The CDR3 extends over 17 amino acids. Trimming removed 4 bases from V and 3 bases from J; junction bases left unmatched: 12. CDR1 SGHRS and CDR2 YFSETQ come from the germline V gene. DNA of the CDR3: TGCGCCAGCAGCGGCGGGACAGGGTTTAAGAATACAGATACGCAGTATTTT. Translation: CASSGGTGFKNTDTQYF.

This clonotype occurred many times. The chain carries TRBV6-1 and TRBJ1-1; D call uncertain. Germline V gives CDR1 MNHNS, CDR2 SASEGT. This CDR3 contains 14 residues. The V and J ends lost 5 bases and 1 base respectively, with 11 bases between them. The CDR3 DNA sequence: TGTGCCAGCAGTACTACTAGGACGAACACTGAAGCTTTCTTT. Residues: CASSTTRTNTEAFF.

This clonotype showed up just a few times. This rearrangement joins TRBV25-1 to TRBJ1-3; D gene ambiguous. The CDR3 spans 16 residues. Trimming took 4 bases from V and 0 from J, leaving 13 bases between them. The germline V gene encodes CDR1 MGHDK and CDR2 SYGVNS. CDR3 sequence reads: CASSAVVRDSGNTIYF. CDR3 coding DNA: TGTGCCAGCAGTGCTGTGGTCCGGGACTCTGGAAACACCATATATTTT.

This clonotype was counted ten times or more. The CDR3 is CASSFYGSSYNEQFF. The CDR3 DNA sequence: TGTGCCAGCAGTTTCTACGGGAGCTCCTACAATGAGCAGTTCTTC. This chain uses TRBV27 with TRBJ2-1, with D tentatively TRBD2 (6 bases). Germline CDR1 reads MNHEY; CDR2 reads SMNVEV (reference sequence). The V gene lost 3 bases and the J gene lost 0 bases, with 9 bases spanning the gap. The CDR3 is 15 amino acids.

In its sample, this clonotype was seen many times. The chain carries TRBV7-9 and TRBJ1-1; 9 nucleotides align to TRBD1. From germline, CDR1 is SEHNR and CDR2 FQNEAQ (reference sequence). V was clipped by 5 bases and J by 0 bases; unmatched bases: 10. This CDR3 region has 17 residues. CDR3 sequence: CASSRWTGVVMNTEAFF. DNA for the CDR3: TGTGCCAGCAGCCGCTGGACAGGGGTTGTTATGAACACTGAAGCTTTCTTT.

A note on this clonotype: A much larger clone differs by one base, so this may be a read error. The chain employs TRBV3-1 and TRBJ1-5; 8 bases map to TRBD1. The CDR3 spans 15 residues. V lost 2 bases, J lost 9 bases, and 9 bases stayed unmatched. The germline V gene has CDR1 LGHDT and CDR2 YNNKEL (reference sequence). The CDR3 loop reads CASSQSGQGYRPQHF. CDR3 sequence (DNA): TGTGCCAGCAGCCAATCCGGACAGGGTTATCGGCCCCAGCATTTT. The variable domain in full, with the rest retrieved from reference TRBV3-1 and TRBJ1-5, is DTAVSQTPKYLVTQMGNDKSIKCEQNLGHDTMYWYKQDSKKFLKIMFSYNNKELIINETVPNRFSPKSPDKAHLNLHINSLELGDSAVYFCASSQSGQGYRPQHFGDGTRLSIL.